This T cell receptor beta chain was recovered during a study of spatial heterogeneity in lung cancer. Study information: There was a strong correlation between the counts of TCR transcripts measured in tumor regions and a T cell transcriptional module score that was calculated from matched bulk RNA-seq. Whole-study findings and limits: Counts of expanded alpha and beta TCRs within tumors tracked the tumor nonsynonymous mutation count. Tumor T cell coverage was estimated at around 7% for alpha and under 15% for beta chains.

This sample's time point: sample taken at primary tumor resection. Samples came from some 73 TRACERx patients with untreated early-stage lung cancer. Material for sequencing was whole RNA from tumor, nontumor lung or frozen PBMC, left unsorted. The sample holds many counts of this clonotype. No antigen is known for it. CDR3 size: 15 residues. V was clipped by 3 bases and J by 6 bases, with 15 bases between them. The V gene's germline CDR1 is SNHLY and CDR2 FYNNEI. TCRdb analysed the 5' RACE reads with MiXCR anew, one entry per CDR3 protein. The sample records around 95,000 distinct CDR3 sequences, roughly 4.5% being singletons.

Sequenced here: lung tumor tissue, sampled at surgery. The sequence came from a male donor with early-stage non-small cell lung cancer. The rearrangement joins TRBV2 to TRBJ2-1; D unresolved. The CDR3 DNA sequence: TGTGCCAGCAGTGATCCAGAGCGTTTGTTCAATGAGCAGTTCTTC. It codes for CASSDPERLFNEQFF.